This section outlines one TCR beta chain sequence together with its context. The data were produced by immunoSEQ multiplex PCR, yet TCRdb's version contains in-frame clones alone and is incomplete. This sample has 60,000 to 85,000 clones, with approximately 96% found just once. The data originate from a study of technical replicates of blood from several donors. This CDR3 region has 16 residues. From germline, CDR1 is LGHNA and CDR2 YNFKEQ. Trimming removed 1 base from V and 1 base from J; junction bases left unmatched: 5. The sequence was obtained from a human donor in good health. V usage is TRBV4-2 and J usage is TRBJ2-7, with 9 nucleotides matching TRBD1. Sequencing input: T cells isolated from PBMCs. DNA for the CDR3: TGTGCCAGCAGCCAAGTCTCCGGGACAGGGTCCTACGAGCAGTACTTC. It encodes CASSQVSGTGSYEQYF.